The clone carrying this T cell receptor beta chain was found many times. Its antigen is as yet unknown. Specified time point: newly diagnosed GD, antithyroid drugs for less than 3 months. Researchers made the TCR library from RNA that was extracted from PBMCs. Arm-PCR with iRepertoire HTBI primers amplified the CDR3 regions for these TCR beta libraries. TCRdb ran MiXCR on the multiplex PCR reads and lists one entry per CDR3 protein. Of around 500,000 distinct CDR3 sequences listed, 15% to 20% are singletons. Per the germline V gene, CDR1 is MNHEY and CDR2 is SMNVEV (reference sequence). The V segment lost 3 bases and the J segment 3 bases; nucleotides outside the gene matches: 3. There are 14 residues in the CDR3. This specimen comes from a study of regulatory T cells in long-lasting Graves disease. Points from the study as a whole: Under persistent disease, TRBV28, TRBJ1-2 and TRBJ2-5 were used preferentially.

These records were also assigned to another study, of T cells in Graves' hyperthyroidism and ophthalmopathy. From that report: These patients, aged 18 to 65, had recently diagnosed hyperthyroidism lasting under 2 months. Appearing also in blood were most of the thyroid clonotypes expanded above 0.001.

The origin of this receptor is a woman aged 40 to 65 with Graves disease. The material was peripheral blood mononuclear cells (PBMCs), obtained at new diagnosis, from a patient treated with antithyroid drugs. The V call is TRBV27, the J call TRBJ1-1, with 8 bases that match TRBD1. The CDR3 bases are TGTGCCAGCAGTTTCATGACAGGGGACACTGAAGCTTTCTTT. Protein sequence: CASSFMTGDTEAFF.